The clone carrying this TCR beta chain was counted between two and nine times. Its antigen is still unknown. TCRdb re-called the reads with MiXCR, one entry per CDR3 protein. The sample carries roughly 180,000 distinct CDR3 sequences, about 22% recorded once. The data originate from a study of T cell repertoires in cytomegalovirus infection. Sequencing used CD8+ T cells from cultured PBMCs, obtained from culture after CMV antigen stimulation. This sequence originates from a human donor in good health (CMV status not recorded). Some clones in this sample may be carry-over from other donors' samples.

The CDR3 DNA reads as TGCGCCAGCAGCCAAAGACAGGAAGGCTACGAGCAGTACTTC. This translates into CASSQRQEGYEQYF. V gene TRBV4-3 combines with J gene TRBJ2-7; TRBD1 might be the D (6 bases). Germline V gene data show CDR1 as LGHNA and CDR2 as YSLEER. Trimming shortened V by 2 bases and J by 3 bases, and 11 bases separated the two germline ends. The length of the CDR3 is 14 residues.